This TCR beta chain was sequenced for a study of blood T cell repertoires in COVID-19. Study details: T cells, B-cell-depleted T cells, or PBMCs supplied cDNA or gDNA.

Per the original methods: Using reference gene primer amplification, nucleated cell counts were estimated. Profiling relied on immunoSEQ multiplex PCR, and the TCRdb table lists in-frame clones only, not all of them. That table is the source of V, J and clone size, and D and trimming were worked out from the DNA. The profile shows about 220,000 clones, 80% to 85% of them singletons. CDR1 and CDR2 (germline): MNHEY, SVGAGI. The CDR3 is made up of 15 amino acids. Trimming cost V 4 bases and J 6 bases, with 15 bases left between them. This sequence was found in a woman between 65 and 79 years old with COVID-19, enrolled during active disease. The chain joins TRBV6-5 to TRBJ2-2; D is perhaps TRBD1 (6 bases). Specimen: peripheral blood. The CDR3 bases are TGTGCCAGCAGTTTACAGGGTGGTGGCGCCGGGGAGCTGTTTTTT. It yields the protein CASSLQGGGAGELFF.